Presented here are 25 T cell receptor beta chains from one specimen sequenced in a study of cytomegalovirus exposure and HLA in healthy donors. The PCR had 60 Vbeta and 13 Jbeta primers. The data were produced by immunoSEQ multiplex PCR, yet TCRdb's version contains in-frame clones alone and is incomplete. Here the sample table reports 150,000 to 200,000 clones. The sequenced material came from PBMCs. The receptor source for this set is a man under 40 in good health and CMV-seronegative.

The V call is TRBV27, the J call TRBJ2-1; D gene uncertain. CDR1 is MNHEY, CDR2 SMNVEV, per germline (reference sequence). This CDR3 region has 14 residues. Trimming removed 5 bases at V and 5 bases at J, with 13 bases between. CDR3 nucleotide sequence: TGTGCCAGCAGTGCCTATGGAGAACACAATGAGCAGTTCTTC. It specifies CASSAYGEHNEQFF.

This sequence joins TRBV27 and TRBJ2-1, with 9 nucleotides matching TRBD1. CDR3 length: 16 residues. Germline CDR1 is MNHEY and CDR2 is SMNVEV (reference sequence). Trimming took 0 bases from V and 2 from J; bases not matched to a gene: 2. The CDR3 loop is CASSLSRQGAYNEQFF. CDR3 DNA sequence: TGTGCCAGCAGTTTATCGAGACAGGGGGCCTACAATGAGCAGTTCTTC.

V and J are TRBV5-4 and TRBJ1-5; weak D call: TRBD1 (5 bases). CDR1 SGHNT and CDR2 YYREEE come from the germline V gene (reference sequence). Deletions cut 0 bases from V and 4 bases from J, with 11 bases between. This CDR3 spans 15 amino acids. CDR3 sequence reads: CASSLGGDGNQPQHF. Written as DNA, the CDR3 is TGTGCCAGCAGCTTGGGGGGGGACGGAAATCAGCCCCAGCATTTT.

The rearrangement links TRBV15 to TRBJ1-1; a weak D match, TRBD1 (5 bases). Trimming removed 0 bases from V and 7 bases from J, with 15 bases in between. CDR1 is LNHNV, CDR2 YYDKDF, per germline (reference sequence). This CDR3 is 15 amino acids long. CDR3 coding DNA: TGTGCCACCAGCAGAGATATTGCAGGGCGAGGTGAAGCTTTCTTT. It is translated as CATSRDIAGRGEAFF.

V gene TRBV6-5 combines with J gene TRBJ2-2; possibly TRBD1 for D (5 bases). Germline V gene lookup returns CDR1 MNHEY and CDR2 SVGAGI. V was shortened by 4 bases and J by 0 bases, with 12 bases between the two germline ends. The CDR3 sequence is 16 residues long. CDR3 nucleotide sequence: TGTGCCAGCAGTTCCGACAGCGCCACGAACACCGGGGAGCTGTTTTTT. This sequence encodes CASSSDSATNTGELFF.

The V and J genes are TRBV11-2 and TRBJ2-7, with D maybe TRBD2 (6 bases). V lost 1 base and J lost 2, with 12 bases in between. This CDR3 contains 15 residues. The V gene's germline CDR1 is SGHAT and CDR2 FQNNGV. The CDR3 nucleotides are TGTGCCAGCAGCTTAGTGGGCGGGATGACCTACGAGCAGTACTTC. Its translation: CASSLVGGMTYEQYF.

CDR3 sequence: CASSIHQGASGRAHEQYF. CDR3 coding DNA: TGTGCCAGTAGTATTCATCAAGGCGCGTCGGGTCGTGCGCACGAGCAGTACTTC. This chain joins TRBV19 and TRBJ2-7, with D unresolved. Germline V gene sequence: CDR1 LNHDA, CDR2 SQIVND (reference sequence). This CDR3 is built from 18 residues. Trimming removed 3 bases at V and 5 bases at J, with 26 bases between.

The chain recombines TRBV5-6 with TRBJ1-1; 7 bases fit TRBD1. The CDR3 is 14 residues long. The V gene end was trimmed by 0 bases and the J gene end by 6 bases; junction bases not matched to a gene: 5. Germline V CDR1 and CDR2: SGHDT, YYEEEE. This CDR3 reads CASSLAGGPSEAFF. The CDR3 coding sequence is TGTGCCAGCAGCTTGGCAGGGGGACCTTCTGAAGCTTTCTTT.

This sequence joins TRBV9 and TRBJ2-7, with 11 bases lining up with TRBD2. The length of the CDR3 is 14 residues. The V and J ends lost 2 bases and 6 bases, in that order; junction bases with no gene match: 4. The germline V gene has CDR1 SGDLS and CDR2 YYNGEE. The CDR3 coding sequence is TGTGCCAGCAGCGTTCGGCTAGCGGGGGGCGAGCAGTACTTC. This encodes CASSVRLAGGEQYF.

V is TRBV10-3 and J is TRBJ2-2; 7 bases match TRBD1. Germline V gene sequence: CDR1 ENHRY, CDR2 SYGVKD. The CDR3 has 14 amino acids. The V segment lost 6 bases and the J segment 4 bases; nucleotides outside the gene matches: 5. CDR3 sequence (DNA): TGTGCCATCAGAGAGGACAGGAGCACCGGGGAGCTGTTTTTT. Its protein product is CAIREDRSTGELFF.

This chain connects TRBV4-3 to TRBJ1-5; D uncertain. This CDR3 comprises 16 residues. Trimming stripped 0 bases from V and 3 bases from J, with 12 bases between. Per the germline V gene, CDR1 is LGHNA and CDR2 is YSLEER. CDR3 amino acids: CASSQDLGQVNQPQHF. The CDR3 DNA reads as TGCGCCAGCAGCCAAGATCTCGGCCAGGTCAATCAGCCCCAGCATTTT.

The J gene is TRBJ1-5, the V gene TRBV2; D may be TRBD1 (5 bases). The CDR3 has 16 residues. Trimming stripped 6 bases from V and 2 bases from J, with 17 bases between. Germline values: CDR1 SNHLY, CDR2 FYNNEI. CDR3 sequence (DNA): TGTGCCAGCAGGGCCCTCGGAGGGACGGGCAATCAGCCCCAGCATTTT. Translation gives CASRALGGTGNQPQHF.

The V and J genes are TRBV19 and TRBJ1-1; D gene uncertain. Between the trimmed V and J ends, which lost 2 bases and 1 base, there was a span of 5 bases. This CDR3 is 13 amino acids long. Germline V gives CDR1 LNHDA, CDR2 SQIVND (reference sequence). For the CDR3, the DNA is TGTGCCAGTAGTATATCGGGGAACACTGAAGCTTTCTTT. Translated, it gives CASSISGNTEAFF.

The CDR3 loop reads CAWNPAPGERINTEAFF. The CDR3 bases are TGTGCCTGGAATCCCGCCCCCGGGGAGCGCATCAACACTGAAGCTTTCTTT. V and J are TRBV30 and TRBJ1-1; D gene unclear. The ends were cut back, 4 bases at V and 2 bases at J, with 23 bases in the middle. Germline V gives CDR1 GTSNPN, CDR2 SVGIG (reference sequence). The CDR3 loop spans 17 amino acids.

The chain links TRBV7-8 to TRBJ2-2, with 7 bases aligning to TRBD1. V trimming: 5 bases; J trimming: 3 bases; junction bases outside the gene matches: 0. CDR1 is SGHVS and CDR2 is FQNEAQ in the germline V gene. This CDR3 comprises 13 residues. CDR3 sequence (DNA): TGTGCCAGCAGCAGGGGGCACACCGGGGAGCTGTTTTTT. Its translation is CASSRGHTGELFF.

The CDR3 DNA follows: TGTGCCTCCTCGAAGGCTAGCGGTGCCAACACCGGGGAGCTGTTTTTT. It is translated as CASSKASGANTGELFF. The rearrangement uses TRBV30 and TRBJ2-2; 7 bases match TRBD2. Per germline, CDR1 GTSNPN and CDR2 SVGIG (reference sequence). The CDR3 is made up of 16 amino acids. The ends lost 7 bases at V and 2 bases at J; junction bases unmatched: 13.

The rearrangement links TRBV2 to TRBJ1-3, with TRBD1 as a possible D gene (5 bases). Trimming cost V 5 bases and J 1 base, with 12 bases left between them. Germline V gene lookup returns CDR1 SNHLY and CDR2 FYNNEI. The CDR3 totals 15 residues. For the CDR3, the DNA is TGTGCCAGCAGTCAGGACAAGACATCTGGAAACACCATATATTTT. It encodes CASSQDKTSGNTIYF. Based on the CDR3 plus reference TRBV2 and TRBJ1-3, the full variable domain is EPEVTQTPSHQVTQMGQEVILRCVPISNHLYFYWYRQILGQKVEFLVSFYNNEISEKSEIFDDQFSVERPDGSNFTLKIRSTKLEDSAMYFCASSQDKTSGNTIYFGEGSWLTVV.

The chain has TRBV10-1 and TRBJ2-6; D is unresolved. The V gene lost 6 bases and the J gene lost 3 bases, with 9 bases spanning the gap. From germline, CDR1 is WNHNN and CDR2 SYGVQD (reference sequence). This CDR3 region has 14 residues. CDR3 sequence (DNA): TGCGCCAGCAGCCCCCGTGTTGGGGCCAACGTCCTGACTTTC. Protein product: CASSPRVGANVLTF.

For this clone: Other DNA variants within this sample encode the same CDR3. The CDR3 bases are TGTGCCAGCAGTTCCGGACAGGGGGTCTATGGCTACACCTTC. This sequence encodes CASSSGQGVYGYTF. The chain carries TRBV27 and TRBJ1-2; 10 bases fit TRBD1. The CDR3 is 14 amino acids. CDR1 and CDR2 from the germline V gene are MNHEY and SMNVEV (reference sequence). Trimming cost V 4 bases and J 4 bases; bases outside gene matches: 3.

The chain has TRBV7-6 and TRBJ2-1, with 7 bases lining up with TRBD2. The J segment lost 5 bases and the V segment lost 0 bases, leaving 1 base of the junction unmatched. This CDR3 spans 14 amino acids. From germline, CDR1 is SGHVS and CDR2 FNYEAQ. The CDR3 DNA sequence: TGTGCCAGCAGCTTAGCGGGGGGGGACAATGAGCAGTTCTTC. This sequence encodes CASSLAGGDNEQFF.

The V call is TRBV2, the J call TRBJ2-5; D gene unclear. The end of the DNA fits TRBJ2-7 better, so the J call may be wrong. The CDR3 runs to 17 residues. Germline CDR1 reads SNHLY; CDR2 reads FYNNEI. The CDR3 region has the DNA TGTGCCAGCAGTGAAGGTTTGCGTCGGCTAGATCCCTACGAGCAGTACTTC. It specifies CASSEGLRRLDPYEQYF.

The rearrangement uses TRBV6-5 and TRBJ2-4, with 9 bases lining up with TRBD1. The J segment lost 6 bases and the V segment lost 5 bases, leaving 2 bases of the junction unmatched. The CDR3 spans 13 residues. CDR1 and CDR2 from the germline V gene are MNHEY and SVGAGI. The CDR3 loop is CASSRDRANIQYF. CDR3 DNA sequence: TGTGCCAGCAGTAGGGACAGGGCAAACATTCAGTACTTC.

This rearrangement joins TRBV6-5 to TRBJ2-5, with TRBD1 as a possible D gene (6 bases). The germline V and J ends were trimmed by 5 bases and 4 bases, with 8 bases remaining between them. Per germline, CDR1 MNHEY and CDR2 SVGAGI. The CDR3 contains 12 residues. The CDR3 here is CASSPRGETQYF. CDR3 sequence (DNA): TGTGCCAGCAGTCCCAGGGGAGAGACCCAGTACTTC.

V and J are TRBV29-1 and TRBJ1-5; 8 bases line up with TRBD1. Per germline, CDR1 SQVTM and CDR2 ANQGSEA. The CDR3 consists of 12 residues. Trimming at V came to 7 bases and at J to 5 bases, leaving 4 bases not matched to a gene. CDR3 DNA: TGCAGCGCACAACAGGGGGATCAGCCCCAGCATTTT. Translating it yields CSAQQGDQPQHF.

The rearrangement links TRBV6-5 to TRBJ1-2; D uncertain. CDR1 MNHEY and CDR2 SVGAGI come from the germline V gene. Trimming shortened V by 0 bases and J by 8 bases, and 16 bases separated the two germline ends. CDR3 length: 15 residues. Here the CDR3 reads CASSYSRFPRRGYTF. As DNA, the CDR3 is TGTGCCAGCAGTTACTCAAGGTTCCCCCGGCGGGGCTACACCTTC.